A single sample gave rise to the 8 T cell receptor beta chains below, sequenced in a study of blood T cell repertoires in COVID-19. Generated by immunoSEQ multiplex PCR, the TCRdb table keeps only in-frame clones and is missing some. The sample has about 270,000 clones, 65% to 85% seen once. Sequenced sample: peripheral blood. The receptors were gathered from a man at least 80 years old with acute or convalescent COVID-19.

The chain recombines TRBV19 with TRBJ2-7; D is ambiguous. V was pared by 1 base and J by 1 base, with 11 bases between. CDR1 is LNHDA, CDR2 SQIVND, per germline (reference sequence). This CDR3 contains 15 residues. CDR3 nucleotide sequence: TGTGCCAGTAGTATAGCTCCTAGAAAGTCCTACGAGCAGTACTTC. The encoded protein is CASSIAPRKSYEQYF.

V gene TRBV7-9 combines with J gene TRBJ2-5; 7 positions match TRBD1. Germline V lookup: CDR1 SEHNR, CDR2 FQNEAQ (reference sequence). Losses at the gene ends were 5 bases for V and 0 bases for J; bases not matched to a gene: 6. The CDR3 spans 15 residues. The CDR3 sequence: CASSLFGTDQETQYF. CDR3 nucleotides: TGTGCCAGCAGCCTATTCGGGACAGACCAAGAGACCCAGTACTTC.

The rearrangement joins TRBV7-9 to TRBJ2-1; 7 bases map to TRBD1. J gave up 0 bases and V 9 bases, and 8 bases lay outside the gene matches. The CDR3 extends over 15 amino acids. In germline, CDR1 is SEHNR, CDR2 FQNEAQ (reference sequence). The CDR3 DNA sequence: TGTGCCAGTAACTTAGACAGGGTCTCCTACAATGAGCAGTTCTTC. Translated, it gives CASNLDRVSYNEQFF.

The chain has TRBV11-2 and TRBJ2-5; 8 bases align to TRBD2. The ends lost 4 bases at V and 4 bases at J; junction bases unmatched: 14. The germline V gene encodes CDR1 SGHAT and CDR2 FQNNGV. This CDR3 comprises 17 residues. The CDR3: CASSSGSLAGLGETQYF. For the CDR3, the DNA is TGTGCCAGCAGCTCCGGATCATTAGCGGGACTGGGAGAGACCCAGTACTTC.

The J gene is TRBJ1-2, the V gene TRBV18; a possible D gene is TRBD1 (6 bases). Per germline, CDR1 KGHSH and CDR2 LQKENI. V lost 6 bases, J lost 4 bases, and 12 bases lay in between. There are 13 residues in the CDR3. The CDR3 loop is CASSPDSTYGYTF. CDR3 sequence (DNA): TGTGCCAGCTCCCCGGACAGCACCTATGGCTACACCTTC.

This chain connects TRBV19 to TRBJ1-5; 7 positions match TRBD1. CDR1 and CDR2 (germline): LNHDA, SQIVND (reference sequence). The CDR3 sequence is 17 residues long. The V and J ends lost 5 bases and 0 bases, in that order; junction bases with no gene match: 10. This CDR3 reads CASSPRTGGASNQPQHF. CDR3 nucleotides: TGTGCCAGTAGTCCACGGACAGGAGGTGCTAGCAATCAGCCCCAGCATTTT.

In this sample, this clone turned up a few times. V and J are TRBV6-6 and TRBJ1-3; D is ambiguous. The CDR3 has 13 residues. Germline-derived CDR1 and CDR2 are MNHNY and SVGAGI (reference sequence). Trimming shortened V by 8 bases and J by 1 base, and 9 bases separated the two germline ends. CDR3 residues: CASCPQSGNTIYF. CDR3 coding DNA: TGTGCCAGCTGTCCCCAGTCTGGAAACACCATATATTTT.

The genes are TRBV7-9 and TRBJ1-3; the match to TRBD1 covers 7 bases. The length of the CDR3 is 15 residues. CDR1 is SEHNR and CDR2 is FQNEAQ in the germline V gene (reference sequence). The V segment lost 5 bases and the J segment 2 bases; nucleotides outside the gene matches: 6. CDR3 bases: TGTGCCAGCAGCCTTCTCGGACAGGCTGGAAACACCATATATTTT. Translation gives CASSLLGQAGNTIYF.